This TCR beta chain was profiled in a study of human T cells and chemical hapten exposure. Study-level background: Sensitization employed 2% DPC on approximately 2 cm by approximately 2 cm of upper inner arm skin.

Described time point: pre-sensitization, week 0. Treatment given: therapeutic diphenylcyclopropenone sensitization with weekly scalp DPC. The authors' total RNA extraction used unfractionated whole blood. This clonotype was counted ten times or more. Germline CDR1 is PRHDT and CDR2 is FYEKMQ (reference sequence). CDR3 length: 16 residues. V was trimmed by 5 bases and J by 1 base, leaving 12 bases between them. In the authors' methods: Across samples, TCR counts had a median of about 93,000 and ranged from about 20,000 to 750,000. One entry per CDR3 protein results from TCRdb running MiXCR on the RACE reads. Clone size and V and J calls follow TCRdb, not the original study. This table holds fewer than 45,000 distinct CDR3 sequences, 10% to 13% found once.

The sample consisted of whole blood, taken in connection with sensitization to the hapten diphenylcyclopropenone (DPC). The chain couples TRBV13 to TRBJ2-6; perhaps TRBD2 as D (5 bases). The TCR sequence derives from a man aged 45-60 years with alopecia areata. Some clones in this sample may be carry-over from other donors' samples. CDR3 protein: CASSIGLTSGANVLTF. DNA for the CDR3: TGTGCCAGCAGCATCGGACTGACGTCTGGGGCCAACGTCCTGACTTTC. The whole variable domain, filled in from reference TRBV13 and TRBJ2-6, reads AAGVIQSPRHLIKEKRETATLKCYPIPRHDTVYWYQQGPGQDPQFLISFYEKMQSDKGSIPDRFSAQQFSDYHSELNMSSLELGDSALYFCASSIGLTSGANVLTFGAGSRLTVL.